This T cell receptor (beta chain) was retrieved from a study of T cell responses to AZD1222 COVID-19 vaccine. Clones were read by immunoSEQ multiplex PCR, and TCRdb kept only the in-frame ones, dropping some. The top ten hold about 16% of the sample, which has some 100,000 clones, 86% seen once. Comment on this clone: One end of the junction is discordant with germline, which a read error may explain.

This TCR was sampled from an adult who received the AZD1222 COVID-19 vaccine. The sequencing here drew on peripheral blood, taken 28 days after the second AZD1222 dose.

CDR3 protein: CSVEGRGRPDTQYF. The CDR3 nucleotides are TGCAGCGTCGAAGGGCGGGGACGGCCAGATACGCAGTATTTT. The V and J genes are TRBV29-1 and TRBJ2-3; possible D gene TRBD2, 6 bases. CDR3 length equals 14 residues. In germline, CDR1 is SQVTM, CDR2 ANQGSEA.